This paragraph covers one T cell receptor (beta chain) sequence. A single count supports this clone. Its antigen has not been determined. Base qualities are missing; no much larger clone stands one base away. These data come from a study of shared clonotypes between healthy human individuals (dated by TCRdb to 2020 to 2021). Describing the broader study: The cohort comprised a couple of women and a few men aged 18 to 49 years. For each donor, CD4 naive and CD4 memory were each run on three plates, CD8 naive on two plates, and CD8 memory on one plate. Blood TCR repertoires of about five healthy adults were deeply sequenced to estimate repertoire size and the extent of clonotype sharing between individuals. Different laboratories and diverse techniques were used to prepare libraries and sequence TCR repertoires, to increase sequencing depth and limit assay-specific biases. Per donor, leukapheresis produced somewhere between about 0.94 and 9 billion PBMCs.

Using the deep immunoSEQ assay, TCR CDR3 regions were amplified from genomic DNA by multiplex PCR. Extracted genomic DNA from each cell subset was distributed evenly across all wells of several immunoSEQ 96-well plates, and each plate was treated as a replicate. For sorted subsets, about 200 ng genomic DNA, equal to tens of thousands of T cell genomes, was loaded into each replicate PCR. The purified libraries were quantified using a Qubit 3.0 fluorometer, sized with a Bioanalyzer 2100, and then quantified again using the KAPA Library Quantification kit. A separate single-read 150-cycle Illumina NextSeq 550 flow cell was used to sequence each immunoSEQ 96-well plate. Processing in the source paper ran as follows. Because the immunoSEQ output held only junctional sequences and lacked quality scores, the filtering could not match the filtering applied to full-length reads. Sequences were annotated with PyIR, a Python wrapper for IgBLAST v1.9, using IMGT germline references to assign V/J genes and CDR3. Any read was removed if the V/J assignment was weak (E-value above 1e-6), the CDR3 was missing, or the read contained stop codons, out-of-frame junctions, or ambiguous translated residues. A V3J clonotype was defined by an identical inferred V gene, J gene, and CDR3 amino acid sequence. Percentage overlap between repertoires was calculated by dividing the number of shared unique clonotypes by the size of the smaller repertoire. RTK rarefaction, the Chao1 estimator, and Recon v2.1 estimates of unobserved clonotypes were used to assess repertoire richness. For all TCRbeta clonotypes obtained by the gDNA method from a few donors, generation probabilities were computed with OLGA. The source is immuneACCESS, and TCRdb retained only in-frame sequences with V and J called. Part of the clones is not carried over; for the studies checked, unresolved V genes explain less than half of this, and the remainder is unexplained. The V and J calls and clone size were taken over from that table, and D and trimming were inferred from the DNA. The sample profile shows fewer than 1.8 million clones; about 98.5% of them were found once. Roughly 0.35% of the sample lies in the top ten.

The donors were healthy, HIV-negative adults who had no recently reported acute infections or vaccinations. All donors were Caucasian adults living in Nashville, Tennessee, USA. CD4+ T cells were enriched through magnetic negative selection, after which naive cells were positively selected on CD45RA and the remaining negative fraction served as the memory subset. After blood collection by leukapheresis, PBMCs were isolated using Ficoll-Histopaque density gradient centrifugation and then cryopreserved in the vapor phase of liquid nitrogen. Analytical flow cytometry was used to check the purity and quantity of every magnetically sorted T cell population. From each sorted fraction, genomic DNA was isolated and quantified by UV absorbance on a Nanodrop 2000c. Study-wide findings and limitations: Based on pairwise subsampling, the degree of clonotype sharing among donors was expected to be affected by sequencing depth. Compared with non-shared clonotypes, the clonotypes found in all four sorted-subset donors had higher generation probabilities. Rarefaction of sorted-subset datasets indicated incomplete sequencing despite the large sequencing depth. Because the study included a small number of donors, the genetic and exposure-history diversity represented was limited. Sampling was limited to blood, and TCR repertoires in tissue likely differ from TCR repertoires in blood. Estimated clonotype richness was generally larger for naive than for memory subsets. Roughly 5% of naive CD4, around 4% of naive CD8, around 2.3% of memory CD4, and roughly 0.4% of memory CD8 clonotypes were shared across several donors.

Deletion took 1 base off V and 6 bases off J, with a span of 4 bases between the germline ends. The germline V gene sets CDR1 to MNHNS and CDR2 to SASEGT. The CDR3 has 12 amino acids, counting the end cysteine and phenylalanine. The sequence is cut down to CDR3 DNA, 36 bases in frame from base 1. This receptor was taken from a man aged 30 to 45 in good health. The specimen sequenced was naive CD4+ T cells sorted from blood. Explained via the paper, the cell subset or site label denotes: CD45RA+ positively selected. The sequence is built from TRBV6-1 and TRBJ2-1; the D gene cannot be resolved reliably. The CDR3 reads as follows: CASSEVTNEQFF. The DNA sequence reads TGTGCCAGCAGTGAAGTTACCAATGAGCAGTTCTTC.